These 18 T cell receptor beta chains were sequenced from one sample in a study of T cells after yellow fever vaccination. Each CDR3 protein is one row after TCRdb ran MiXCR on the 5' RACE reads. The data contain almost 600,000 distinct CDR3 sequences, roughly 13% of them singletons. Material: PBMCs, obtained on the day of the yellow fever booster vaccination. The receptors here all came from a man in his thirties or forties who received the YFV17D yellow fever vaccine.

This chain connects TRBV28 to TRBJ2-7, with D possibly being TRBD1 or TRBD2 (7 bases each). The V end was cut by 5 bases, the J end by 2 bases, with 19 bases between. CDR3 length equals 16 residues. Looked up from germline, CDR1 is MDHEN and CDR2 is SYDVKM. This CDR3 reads CASSPPGGGSPYEQYF. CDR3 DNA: TGTGCCAGCAGTCCCCCAGGGGGGGGAAGCCCCTACGAGCAGTACTTC.

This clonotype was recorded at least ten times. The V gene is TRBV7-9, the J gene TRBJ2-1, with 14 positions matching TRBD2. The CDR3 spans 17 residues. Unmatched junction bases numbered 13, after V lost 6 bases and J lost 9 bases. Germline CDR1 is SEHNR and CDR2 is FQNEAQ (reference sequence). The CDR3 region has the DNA TGTGCCAGCAGTCCGACGACTAGCGGGAGGGCCGCCGGTGAGCAGTTCTTC. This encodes CASSPTTSGRAAGEQFF.

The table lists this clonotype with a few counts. CDR3 sequence: CASSSGQGVREQYF. The CDR3 region has the DNA TGCGCCAGCAGCTCCGGACAGGGAGTGAGGGAGCAGTACTTC. The chain combines TRBV5-1 with TRBJ2-7; 8 bases fit TRBD1. This CDR3 is 14 amino acids long. V lost 3 bases to trimming and J lost 7 bases; unmatched junction nucleotides: 9. CDR1 and CDR2 from the germline V gene are SGHRS and YFSETQ.

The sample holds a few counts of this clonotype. As DNA, the CDR3 is TGTGCTAGCTCCTTCTTCCGGGACAGGGCCTACAATGAGCAGTTCTTC. It encodes CASSFFRDRAYNEQFF. V gene TRBV12-5 combines with J gene TRBJ2-1, with 9 nucleotides matching TRBD1. Germline V gene lookup returns CDR1 LGHNT and CDR2 FRNRAP. V was pared by 9 bases and J by 2 bases, with 11 bases of the junction left unmatched. The CDR3 is 16 residues long.

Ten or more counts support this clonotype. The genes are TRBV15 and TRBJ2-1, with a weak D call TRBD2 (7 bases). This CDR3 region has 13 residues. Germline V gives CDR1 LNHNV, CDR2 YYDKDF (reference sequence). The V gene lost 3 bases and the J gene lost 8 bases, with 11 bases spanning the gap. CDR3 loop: CATSSPGGHEQFF. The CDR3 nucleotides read TGTGCCACCAGCAGCCCCGGGGGGCATGAGCAGTTCTTC.

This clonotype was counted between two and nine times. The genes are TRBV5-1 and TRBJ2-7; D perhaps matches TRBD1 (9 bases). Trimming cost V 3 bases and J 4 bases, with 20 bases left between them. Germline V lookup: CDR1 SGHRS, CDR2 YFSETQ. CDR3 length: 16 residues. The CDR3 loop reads CASSSRGGTGTYEQYF. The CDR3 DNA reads TGCGCCAGCAGCTCCCGGGGGGGGACAGGGACGTACGAGCAGTACTTC.

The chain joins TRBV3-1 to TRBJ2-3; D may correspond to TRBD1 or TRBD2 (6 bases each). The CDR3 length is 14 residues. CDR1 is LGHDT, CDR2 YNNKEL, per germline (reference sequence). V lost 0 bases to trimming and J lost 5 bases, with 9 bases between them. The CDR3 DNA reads TGTGCCAGCAGCCAAGATGAGGGGGGAGATACGCAGTATTTT. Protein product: CASSQDEGGDTQYF.

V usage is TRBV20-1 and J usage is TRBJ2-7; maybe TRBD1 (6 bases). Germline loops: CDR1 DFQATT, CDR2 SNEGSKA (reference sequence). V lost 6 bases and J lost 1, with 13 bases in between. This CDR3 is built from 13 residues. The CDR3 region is CSAPRDNSYEQYF. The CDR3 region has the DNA TGCAGTGCCCCAAGGGACAATTCCTACGAGCAGTACTTC.

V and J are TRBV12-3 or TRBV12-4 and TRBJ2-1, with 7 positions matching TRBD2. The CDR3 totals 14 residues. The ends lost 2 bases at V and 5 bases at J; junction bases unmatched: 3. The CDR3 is CASSLLAVDNEQFF. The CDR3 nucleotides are TGTGCCAGCAGTTTACTAGCGGTAGACAATGAGCAGTTCTTC.

CDR3 region: CASRGQGEGNQPQHF. The CDR3 DNA follows: TGCGCCAGCAGAGGACAGGGCGAGGGCAATCAGCCCCAGCATTTT. V usage is TRBV10-2 and J usage is TRBJ1-5; 8 bases are a match to TRBD1. The CDR3 contains 15 residues. V was pared by 6 bases and J by 2 bases, with 6 bases of the junction left unmatched. Germline CDR1 and CDR2: WSHSY and SAAADI.

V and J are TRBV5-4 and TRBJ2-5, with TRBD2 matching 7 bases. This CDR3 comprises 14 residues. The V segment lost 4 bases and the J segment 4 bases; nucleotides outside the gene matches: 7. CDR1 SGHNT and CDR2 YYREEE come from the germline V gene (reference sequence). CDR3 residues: CASSRGSGSETQYF. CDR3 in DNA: TGTGCCAGCAGCCGCGGGAGCGGGTCAGAGACCCAGTACTTC.

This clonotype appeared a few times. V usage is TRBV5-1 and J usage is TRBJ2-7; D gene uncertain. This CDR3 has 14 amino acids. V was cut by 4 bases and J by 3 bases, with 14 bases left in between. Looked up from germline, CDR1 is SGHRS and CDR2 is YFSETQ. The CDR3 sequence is CASSPTVDLYEQYF. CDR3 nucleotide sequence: TGCGCCAGCAGCCCAACGGTAGACCTCTACGAGCAGTACTTC.

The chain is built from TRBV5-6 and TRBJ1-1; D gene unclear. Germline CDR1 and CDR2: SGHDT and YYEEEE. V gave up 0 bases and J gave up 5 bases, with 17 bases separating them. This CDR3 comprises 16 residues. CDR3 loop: CASSLVFGRGKTEAFF. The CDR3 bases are TGTGCCAGCAGCTTGGTCTTCGGCCGCGGCAAAACTGAAGCTTTCTTT.

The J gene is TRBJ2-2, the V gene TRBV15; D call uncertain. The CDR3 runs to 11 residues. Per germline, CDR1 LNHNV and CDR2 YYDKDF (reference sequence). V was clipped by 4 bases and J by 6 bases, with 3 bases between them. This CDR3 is CATSIPGELFF. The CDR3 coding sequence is TGTGCCACCAGCATTCCCGGGGAGCTGTTTTTT.

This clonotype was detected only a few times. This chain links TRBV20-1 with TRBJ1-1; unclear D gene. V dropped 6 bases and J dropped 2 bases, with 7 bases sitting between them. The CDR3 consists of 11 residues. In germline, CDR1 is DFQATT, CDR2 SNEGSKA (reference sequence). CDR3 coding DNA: TGCAGTGCCGTAGGAAACACTGAAGCTTTCTTT. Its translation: CSAVGNTEAFF.

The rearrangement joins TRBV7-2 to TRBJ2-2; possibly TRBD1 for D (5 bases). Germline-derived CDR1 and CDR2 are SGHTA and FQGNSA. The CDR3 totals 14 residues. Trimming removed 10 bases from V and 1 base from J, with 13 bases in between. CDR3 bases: TGTGCCAACCGCCCAGGACAGAACACCGGGGAGCTGTTTTTT. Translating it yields CANRPGQNTGELFF.

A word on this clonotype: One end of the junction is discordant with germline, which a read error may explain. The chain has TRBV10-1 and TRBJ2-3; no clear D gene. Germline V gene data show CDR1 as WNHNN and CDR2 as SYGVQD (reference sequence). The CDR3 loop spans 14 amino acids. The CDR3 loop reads CASSEDVSTDTQYF. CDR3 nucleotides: TGCGCCAGCAGTGAGGACGTAAGCACCGATACGCAGTATTTT.

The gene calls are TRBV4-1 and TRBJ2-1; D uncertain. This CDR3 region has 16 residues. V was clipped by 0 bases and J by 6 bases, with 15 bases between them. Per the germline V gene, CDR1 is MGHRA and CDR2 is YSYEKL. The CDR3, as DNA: TGCGCCAGCAGCCAAGATACCGGGTCGCATTTCAATGAGCAGTTCTTC. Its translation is CASSQDTGSHFNEQFF.